This TCR beta chain was sequenced in a study of CD8 T cells in Susac syndrome. Study-level background: Patients with Susac syndrome, at blood draw, were therapy-naive, on corticosteroids, or on intravenous immunoglobulin alone.

The germline V gene has CDR1 SGHRS and CDR2 YFSETQ. The V and J ends lost 5 bases and 0 bases respectively, with 11 bases between them. The CDR3 consists of 14 residues. With random hexamers, about 0.45 to 1 ug RNA was reverse transcribed. The method of amplification for TCR beta CDR3 was immunoSEQ multiplex PCR, covering 54 Vbeta and 13 Jbeta. TCRdb re-called the immunoSEQ multiplex PCR reads through MiXCR, storing one row per CDR3 protein. This table holds around 69,000 distinct CDR3 sequences, approximately 93% found once. The chain is built from TRBV5-1 and TRBJ1-2; D is ambiguous. The specimen was CD8+ T cells from PBMCs. The receptor's source is a human donor with Susac syndrome. CDR3 loop: CASRSDRSNYGYTF. For the CDR3, the DNA is TGCGCCAGCAGATCGGACCGATCTAACTATGGCTACACCTTC. The whole variable domain, remainder taken from reference TRBV5-1 and TRBJ1-2, is KAGVTQTPRYLIKTRGQQVTLSCSPISGHRSVSWYQQTPGQGLQFLFEYFSETQRNKGNFPGRFSGRQFSNSRSEMNVSTLELGDSALYLCASRSDRSNYGYTFGSGTRLTVV.